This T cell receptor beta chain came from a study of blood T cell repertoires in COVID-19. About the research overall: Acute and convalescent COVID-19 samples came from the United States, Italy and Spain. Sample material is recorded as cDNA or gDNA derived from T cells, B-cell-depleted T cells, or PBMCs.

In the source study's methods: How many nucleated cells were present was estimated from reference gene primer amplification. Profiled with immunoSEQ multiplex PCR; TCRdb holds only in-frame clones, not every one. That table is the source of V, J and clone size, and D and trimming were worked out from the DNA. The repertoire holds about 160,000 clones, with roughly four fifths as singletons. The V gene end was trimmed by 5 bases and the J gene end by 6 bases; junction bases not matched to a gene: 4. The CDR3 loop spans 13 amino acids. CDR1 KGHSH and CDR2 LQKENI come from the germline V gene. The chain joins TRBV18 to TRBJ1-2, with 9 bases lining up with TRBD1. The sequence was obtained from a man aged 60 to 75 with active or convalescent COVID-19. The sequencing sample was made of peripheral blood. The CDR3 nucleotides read TGTGCCAGCTCAGGGACAGGGATAGATGGCTACACCTTC. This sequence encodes CASSGTGIDGYTF.